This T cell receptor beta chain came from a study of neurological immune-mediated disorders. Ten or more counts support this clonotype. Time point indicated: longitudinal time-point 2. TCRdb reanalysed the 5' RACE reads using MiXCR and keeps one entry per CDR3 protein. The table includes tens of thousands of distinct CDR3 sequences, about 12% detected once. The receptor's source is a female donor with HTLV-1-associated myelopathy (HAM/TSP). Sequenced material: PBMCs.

Here the CDR3 reads CASRRGTGEKLFF. The DNA for the CDR3 is TGTGCCAGCAGAAGGGGGACAGGTGAAAAACTGTTTTTT. V usage is TRBV7-2 and J usage is TRBJ1-4, with 8 positions matching TRBD1. From germline, CDR1 is SGHTA and CDR2 FQGNSA. Trimming took 6 bases from V and 7 from J; bases not matched to a gene: 4. The CDR3 sequence is 13 residues long. Looking up the rest from reference TRBV7-2 and TRBJ1-4 gives the full variable domain: GAGVSQSPSNKVTEKGKDVELRCDPISGHTALYWYRQSLGQGLEFLIYFQGNSAPDKSGLPSDRFSAERTGGSVSTLTIQRTQQEDSAVYLCASRRGTGEKLFFGSGTQLSVL.